Listed here is a single T cell receptor (beta chain). TCRdb keeps only in-frame clones here, not all; method: immunoSEQ multiplex PCR. The data show some 120,000 clones, approximately 89% seen once. The data originate from a study of T cell responses to AZD1222 COVID-19 vaccine. Germline V lookup: CDR1 SNHLY, CDR2 FYNNEI. The CDR3 is made up of 13 amino acids. The V end was cut by 1 base, the J end by 5 bases, with 8 bases between. The input for sequencing was peripheral blood, taken on day 0 of AZD1222 vaccination. This TCR was recovered from an adult in good health. V is TRBV2 and J is TRBJ2-5; D gene ambiguous. The CDR3 region is CASSEGTGETQYF. DNA of the CDR3: TGTGCCAGCAGTGAAGGGACCGGGGAGACCCAGTACTTC.